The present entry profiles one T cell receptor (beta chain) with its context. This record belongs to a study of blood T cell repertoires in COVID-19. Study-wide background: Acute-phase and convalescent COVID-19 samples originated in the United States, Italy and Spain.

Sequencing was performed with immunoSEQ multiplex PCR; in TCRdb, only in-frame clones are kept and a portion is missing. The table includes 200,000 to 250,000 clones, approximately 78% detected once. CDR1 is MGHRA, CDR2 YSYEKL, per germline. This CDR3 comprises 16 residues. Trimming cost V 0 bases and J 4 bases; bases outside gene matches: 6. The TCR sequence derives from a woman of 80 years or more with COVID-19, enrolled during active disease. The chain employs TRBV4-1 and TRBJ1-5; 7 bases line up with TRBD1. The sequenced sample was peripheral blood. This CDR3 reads CASSQDRTGSNQPQHF. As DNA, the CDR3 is TGCGCCAGCAGCCAAGACCGGACAGGTTCGAATCAGCCCCAGCATTTT.